This T cell receptor beta chain is from a study of T cell responses to AZD1222 COVID-19 vaccine. Regarding the study as a whole: Spike as a whole was targeted by vaccine-associated CD4 TCRs, dominant at 160-218 and 743-854. Of the AZD1222 recipients, only 5 to 7 were seropositive at baseline. Females outnumbered males among donors, who were mostly white British; clonal diversity was possibly underestimated.

Worth noting for this clone: What it binds is not known.

J gave up 8 bases and V 5 bases, and 10 bases lay outside the gene matches. CDR3 length equals 16 residues. Looked up from germline, CDR1 is LNHDA and CDR2 is SQIVND (reference sequence). Profiling relied on immunoSEQ multiplex PCR, and the TCRdb table lists in-frame clones only, not all of them. The sample holds approximately 100,000 clones, roughly 93% seen once. The source is an adult in good health. Sequencing used peripheral blood, obtained on day 0 of AZD1222 vaccination. The rearrangement links TRBV19 to TRBJ2-1; TRBD2 matches at 12 bases. The CDR3 is CASSSRTSGKAYEQFF. DNA for the CDR3: TGTGCCAGTAGTTCCCGGACTAGCGGGAAGGCATATGAGCAGTTCTTC.